The 3 T cell receptor beta chains below come from one sample, sequenced in a study of blood T cell repertoires in COVID-19. The method was immunoSEQ multiplex PCR; TCRdb's version includes in-frame clones alone and lacks a portion of them. The sample lists approximately 240,000 clones; about nine tenths were seen once. The sequenced sample was PBMCs or T cells enriched from blood (not recorded which). The receptor source for this set is a woman aged 25 to 39 with acute COVID-19.

The chain combines TRBV28 with TRBJ1-1, with unresolved D. The germline gives CDR1 MDHEN, CDR2 SYDVKM. V lost 3 bases and J lost 11, with 13 bases in between. The CDR3 loop spans 12 amino acids. Here the CDR3 DNA reads TGTGCCAGCAGTTTCGGTGTCGTAGTTGCTTTCTTT. Amino acid sequence: CASSFGVVVAFF. Filled out from reference TRBV28 and TRBJ1-1, the complete variable domain reads DVKVTQSSRYLVKRTGEKVFLECVQDMDHENMFWYRQDPGLGLRLIYFSYDVKMKEKGDIPEGYSVSREKKERFSLILESASTNQTSMYLCASSFGVVVAFFGQGTRLTVV.

The V and J genes are TRBV5-1 and TRBJ1-4; no clear D. Germline V gene sequence: CDR1 SGHRS, CDR2 YFSETQ. The V gene lost 0 bases and the J gene lost 4 bases, with 7 bases spanning the gap. This CDR3 comprises 14 residues. CDR3 amino acids: CASSLDSHNEKLFF. Written as DNA, the CDR3 is TGCGCCAGCAGCTTGGACAGTCATAATGAAAAACTGTTTTTT.

In its sample, this clone was seen many times. The chain carries TRBV19 and TRBJ1-2; TRBD1 matches at 8 bases. V lost 4 bases, J lost 7 bases, and 11 bases stayed unmatched. The CDR3 extends over 15 amino acids. Germline V lookup: CDR1 LNHDA, CDR2 SQIVND (reference sequence). CDR3 amino acids: CASSKGVDRGLGYTF. CDR3 coding DNA: TGTGCCAGTAGTAAGGGTGTCGACAGGGGCCTTGGCTACACCTTC.